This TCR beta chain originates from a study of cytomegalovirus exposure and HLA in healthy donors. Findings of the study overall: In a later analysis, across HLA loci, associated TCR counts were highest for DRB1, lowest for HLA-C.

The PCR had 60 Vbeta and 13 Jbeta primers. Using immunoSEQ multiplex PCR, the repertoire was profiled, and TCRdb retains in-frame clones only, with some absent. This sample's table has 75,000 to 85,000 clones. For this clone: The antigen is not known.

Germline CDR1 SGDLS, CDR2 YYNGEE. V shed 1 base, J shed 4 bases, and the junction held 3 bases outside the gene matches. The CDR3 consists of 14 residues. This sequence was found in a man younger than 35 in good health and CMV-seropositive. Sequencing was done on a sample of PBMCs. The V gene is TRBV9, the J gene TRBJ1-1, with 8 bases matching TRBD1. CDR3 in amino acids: CASSVQQGGTEAFF. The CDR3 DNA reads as TGTGCCAGCAGCGTACAACAGGGGGGCACTGAAGCTTTCTTT.